This TCR beta chain was sequenced in a study of PD-1 blockade in mismatch repair-deficient tumors. In the study overall: Enrolled about 2013-2017, patients had progressing, pretreated mismatch repair-deficient cancers of more than ten types.

A remark on this clone: Its specificity is not known.

Mismatch repair deficiency was confirmed in all patients, by PCR or immunohistochemistry. Study-wide results and limits: After pembrolizumab, tumor-resident clones rose rapidly, then generally contracted before radiologic responses.

Profiled with immunoSEQ multiplex PCR; TCRdb holds only in-frame clones, not every one. In the table there are under 150,000 clones, about 88% of which are singletons. This TCR was sampled from an adult with mismatch repair-deficient cancer. The source material was peripheral blood, sampled 44 weeks after starting pembrolizumab.

CDR3 in DNA: TGCGCCAGCAGCCCCCGGGAGGGCACCTACGAGCAGTACTTC. This sequence encodes CASSPREGTYEQYF. This chain uses TRBV4-1 with TRBJ2-7, with 8 bases that match TRBD2. Germline V gene lookup returns CDR1 MGHRA and CDR2 YSYEKL. Trimming took 4 bases from V and 2 from J; bases not matched to a gene: 4. The CDR3 contains 14 residues.